Following are 20 T cell receptor beta chains from one sample sequenced in a study of cytomegalovirus exposure and HLA in healthy donors. Researchers ran the PCR with 60 Vbeta and 13 Jbeta primers. Libraries were prepared by immunoSEQ multiplex PCR; TCRdb keeps only in-frame clonotypes and omits some of them. The top ten clones hold 1.5% to 2% of a sample with fewer than 250,000 clones, roughly 86% of them seen once. Sequenced sample: PBMCs. The receptor source for this set is a woman aged 18-29 years in good health and CMV-seronegative.

This chain joins TRBV27 and TRBJ2-3, with 12 bases lining up with TRBD2. Per germline, CDR1 MNHEY and CDR2 SMNVEV (reference sequence). V lost 5 bases, J lost 4 bases, and 7 bases stayed unmatched. The CDR3 extends over 16 amino acids. The CDR3 DNA reads TGTGCCAGCAGTCCCGGACTAGCGGGAAGGGCAGATACGCAGTATTTT. This translates into CASSPGLAGRADTQYF.

V is TRBV27 and J is TRBJ1-1; D not resolved. Trimming pared 3 bases from V and 1 base from J, leaving 9 bases between. The CDR3 has 14 residues. Looked up from germline, CDR1 is MNHEY and CDR2 is SMNVEV (reference sequence). The CDR3 loop is CASSFLHQNTEAFF. The CDR3 region has the DNA TGTGCCAGCAGTTTCTTACACCAGAACACTGAAGCTTTCTTT.

This clone was seen more than once but under ten times. The genes are TRBV7-8 and TRBJ1-2; TRBD1 might be the D (5 bases). The CDR3 is 20 residues long. V dropped 4 bases and J dropped 2 bases, with 29 bases sitting between them. Germline loops: CDR1 SGHVS, CDR2 FQNEAQ. The CDR3: CASSSGLRVSTLHPNYGYTF. Written as DNA, the CDR3 is TGTGCCAGCAGCTCGGGACTCCGGGTCAGCACCTTACACCCGAACTATGGCTACACCTTC.

The chain joins TRBV10-3 to TRBJ1-5; D uncertain. Germline CDR1 reads ENHRY; CDR2 reads SYGVKD. Trimming left V 11 bases short and J 0 bases short, with 11 bases between. CDR3 length: 13 residues. CDR3 in amino acids: CACRGNSNQPQHF. The CDR3 bases are TGTGCCTGCCGCGGTAATAGCAATCAGCCCCAGCATTTT.

The genes are TRBV27 and TRBJ2-1, with D tentatively TRBD1 (5 bases). Trimming removed 2 bases at V and 4 bases at J, with 9 bases between. Germline V CDR1 and CDR2: MNHEY, SMNVEV (reference sequence). CDR3 length: 14 residues. The CDR3 loop is CASSLGARYNEQFF. The CDR3 bases are TGTGCCAGCAGTTTAGGGGCCAGATACAATGAGCAGTTCTTC.

This chain connects TRBV30 to TRBJ1-2; 7 bases fit TRBD1. Germline values: CDR1 GTSNPN, CDR2 SVGIG (reference sequence). Germline trimming cut 7 bases from V and 7 bases from J; bases unmatched to any gene: 6. The CDR3 has 11 amino acids. The CDR3 nucleotides read TGTGCCTCCGACAGGGTGGGTGGCTACACCTTC. Its translation is CASDRVGGYTF.

The J gene is TRBJ2-7, the V gene TRBV6-5; no clear D gene. In germline, CDR1 is MNHEY, CDR2 SVGAGI. The CDR3 runs 14 residues. The V gene lost 2 bases and the J gene lost 7 bases, with 15 bases spanning the gap. CDR3 nucleotide sequence: TGTGCCAGCAGTTACGCCCCGCGTAGAGGAGAGCAGTACTTC. Its protein is CASSYAPRRGEQYF.

The J gene is TRBJ1-5, the V gene TRBV9; TRBD1 agrees at 12 bases. J was trimmed by 4 bases and V by 5 bases; bases with no gene match: 7. Germline V gene sequence: CDR1 SGDLS, CDR2 YYNGEE. The CDR3 sequence is 16 residues long. This CDR3 reads CASSPGQGALNQPQHF. The CDR3, as DNA: TGTGCCAGCAGTCCGGGACAGGGGGCTTTGAATCAGCCCCAGCATTTT.

This clone turned up a few times. V usage is TRBV29-1 and J usage is TRBJ2-5; 9 nucleotides line up with TRBD1. The V gene's germline CDR1 is SQVTM and CDR2 ANQGSEA. The V segment lost 4 bases and the J segment 1 base; nucleotides outside the gene matches: 4. The CDR3 totals 14 residues. CDR3 sequence: CSVALGQGQETQYF. As DNA, the CDR3 is TGCAGCGTTGCTCTGGGACAGGGCCAAGAGACCCAGTACTTC.

J is TRBJ2-5 and V is TRBV6-6; perhaps TRBD2 as D (6 bases). This CDR3 contains 16 residues. The germline V gene encodes CDR1 MNHNY and CDR2 SVGAGI (reference sequence). The germline V and J ends were trimmed by 6 bases and 1 base, with 18 bases remaining between them. CDR3 nucleotides: TGTGCCAGCAGACTACAGAGCGGGTACGTCCAAGAGACCCAGTACTTC. Translated: CASRLQSGYVQETQYF.

The chain has TRBV5-1 and TRBJ2-5; 11 bases align to TRBD2. Looked up from germline, CDR1 is SGHRS and CDR2 is YFSETQ. Unmatched junction bases numbered 3, after V lost 4 bases and J lost 1 base. CDR3 size: 15 residues. The DNA of the CDR3 is TGCGCCAGCAGCCTCGGGACTAGCGGCCAAGAGACCCAGTACTTC. Amino acids: CASSLGTSGQETQYF. Full variable domain (outside the CDR3, taken from reference TRBV5-1 and TRBJ2-5): KAGVTQTPRYLIKTRGQQVTLSCSPISGHRSVSWYQQTPGQGLQFLFEYFSETQRNKGNFPGRFSGRQFSNSRSEMNVSTLELGDSALYLCASSLGTSGQETQYFGPGTRLLVL.

The chain carries TRBV7-9 and TRBJ1-2; D not resolved. The CDR3 has 14 residues. Germline CDR1 reads SEHNR; CDR2 reads FQNEAQ (reference sequence). V lost 1 base and J lost 6, with 12 bases in between. The CDR3 is CASSLESVQNGYTF. CDR3 nucleotide sequence: TGTGCCAGCAGCTTAGAGTCTGTGCAGAATGGCTACACCTTC.

The V call is TRBV6-6, the J call TRBJ1-1; 8 bases agree with TRBD1. This CDR3 has 12 amino acids. The germline V gene encodes CDR1 MNHNY and CDR2 SVGAGI (reference sequence). Trimming took 5 bases from V and 6 from J; bases not matched to a gene: 2. The CDR3 region has the DNA TGTGCCAGCAGTCAGACAGGGGCTGAAGCTTTCTTT. This translates into CASSQTGAEAFF.

This chain connects TRBV4-3 to TRBJ2-7, with TRBD1 identical over 8 bases. This CDR3 region has 15 residues. Germline V CDR1 and CDR2: LGHNA, YSLEER. J lost 2 bases, V lost 1 base, and 4 bases had no gene match. The CDR3 DNA is TGCGCCAGCAGCCAAGCCCGGGGACAGGCCTACGAGCAGTACTTC. Its protein product is CASSQARGQAYEQYF.

The chain combines TRBV11-1 with TRBJ2-7; TRBD1 might be the D (5 bases). This CDR3 is built from 14 residues. Germline values: CDR1 SGHAT, CDR2 FQDESV (reference sequence). Between the trimmed V and J ends, which lost 3 bases and 3 bases, there was a span of 12 bases. CDR3 amino acids: CASSFDSPIYEQYF. DNA of the CDR3: TGTGCCAGCAGCTTTGACAGCCCTATCTACGAGCAGTACTTC.

This chain uses TRBV6-6 with TRBJ1-1; D may be TRBD1 (6 bases). Germline assignment: CDR1 MNHNY and CDR2 SVGAGI (reference sequence). V gave up 7 bases and J gave up 5 bases, with 14 bases separating them. The CDR3 is 13 residues long. The CDR3 DNA sequence: TGTGCCAGCATCTGGGAAAGGGGGACTGAAGCTTTCTTT. It codes for CASIWERGTEAFF.

The chain uses TRBV4-1 and TRBJ2-1; TRBD2 agrees at 16 bases. Germline V gene lookup returns CDR1 MGHRA and CDR2 YSYEKL. With 4 bases clipped from V and 2 bases from J, the junction kept 2 bases outside the gene matches. The CDR3 consists of 17 residues. The CDR3 nucleotides are TGCGCCAGCAGCCCGGGACTAGCGGGGGGGACCTACAATGAGCAGTTCTTC. Translation gives CASSPGLAGGTYNEQFF.

The rearrangement links TRBV27 to TRBJ2-7; D perhaps matches TRBD2 (6 bases). CDR1 is MNHEY, CDR2 SMNVEV, per germline (reference sequence). The CDR3 extends over 13 amino acids. The V end lost 5 bases, the J end lost 6 bases, and 14 bases lay between the germline ends. The CDR3 DNA sequence: TGTGCCAGCAGTCCCCGGGGAGGTCTCGAGCAGTACTTC. Protein product: CASSPRGGLEQYF.

V and J are TRBV19 and TRBJ2-7, with 7 nucleotides matching TRBD2. This CDR3 has 14 amino acids. The V gene end was trimmed by 3 bases and the J gene end by 2 bases; junction bases not matched to a gene: 4. In germline, CDR1 is LNHDA, CDR2 SQIVND (reference sequence). CDR3 residues: CASSISGSAYEQYF. The DNA of the CDR3 is TGTGCCAGTAGTATTAGCGGGTCAGCCTACGAGCAGTACTTC.

The table lists this clone with a few counts. Relative to the germline gene, one junction end is altered; a read error may explain this. V usage is TRBV28 and J usage is TRBJ1-1; D may be TRBD1 (6 bases). The germline CDR1 and CDR2 sequences are MDHEN and SYDVKM. The CDR3 is made up of 13 amino acids. The CDR3 nucleotides read TGTGCCAGCAGTTCCTCCCGGGACACGGAAGCTTTCTTT. The encoded protein is CASSSSRDTEAFF.